A single sample is the source of the 28 T cell receptor beta chains below, sequenced in a study of shared clonotypes between healthy human individuals. Repertoires were generated with immunoSEQ multiplex PCR, while TCRdb's copy carries only in-frame clones and drops some. Of some 200,000 clones in the sample, around 63% are singletons; the top ten hold more than 9%. Sequences were obtained from memory CD4+ T cells sorted from blood. Subset noted: CD45RA-negative fraction. Receptors were obtained from a man in his thirties or forties in good health.

The J gene is TRBJ2-5, the V gene TRBV10-3; TRBD2 matches at 11 bases. This CDR3 contains 15 residues. CDR1 and CDR2 (germline): ENHRY, SYGVKD. V shed 5 bases and J 5 bases; nucleotides not matched to a gene: 7. CDR3 residues: CAISSTSGTLETQYF. The DNA for the CDR3 is TGTGCCATCAGTTCGACTAGCGGGACGTTGGAGACCCAGTACTTC.

This clone is labeled as medium-sized. The chain joins TRBV2 to TRBJ2-7; TRBD2 might be the D (6 bases). Germline V gene sequence: CDR1 SNHLY, CDR2 FYNNEI. The length of the CDR3 is 13 residues. The germline V and J ends were trimmed by 6 bases and 6 bases, with 15 bases remaining between them. CDR3 DNA sequence: TGTGCCAGCAGCCTCGGACTAACTCGCGAGCAGTACTTC. Protein sequence: CASSLGLTREQYF. Looking up the rest from reference TRBV2 and TRBJ2-7 gives the full variable domain: EPEVTQTPSHQVTQMGQEVILRCVPISNHLYFYWYRQILGQKVEFLVSFYNNEISEKSEIFDDQFSVERPDGSNFTLKIRSTKLEDSAMYFCASSLGLTREQYFGPGTRLTVT.

The chain joins TRBV6-4 to TRBJ2-1; no clear D gene. Germline values: CDR1 MRHNA, CDR2 SNTAGT. V lost 3 bases and J lost 5, with 11 bases in between. The CDR3 is 14 residues long. The CDR3 protein is CASSEKGSHNEQFF. CDR3 sequence (DNA): TGTGCCAGCAGTGAAAAGGGTTCGCACAATGAGCAGTTCTTC.

This clone was detected a few times. The rearrangement uses TRBV18 and TRBJ2-1; D gene unclear. The V end lost 1 base, the J end lost 8 bases, and 18 bases lay between the germline ends. Germline CDR1 KGHSH, CDR2 LQKENI. The CDR3 length is 16 residues. CDR3 in DNA: TGTGCCAGCTCACCACAAAAATCTAGGGCCAGCGATGAGCAGTTCTTC. It translates to CASSPQKSRASDEQFF.

The rearrangement joins TRBV6-1 to TRBJ2-7; TRBD1 matches at 10 bases. CDR3 length: 14 residues. J was trimmed by 6 bases and V by 4 bases; bases with no gene match: 6. In germline, CDR1 is MNHNS, CDR2 SASEGT. CDR3 in amino acids: CASSARTGGGEQYF. In DNA, the CDR3 is TGTGCCAGCAGTGCCCGGACAGGGGGAGGCGAGCAGTACTTC.

A few counts support this clone. This chain connects TRBV9 to TRBJ2-1; D perhaps matches TRBD2 (5 bases). Trimming took 0 bases from V and 0 from J, leaving 7 bases between them. This CDR3 is 15 amino acids long. Germline-derived CDR1 and CDR2 are SGDLS and YYNGEE. CDR3 sequence reads: CASSVARGSYNEQFF. The CDR3 DNA reads as TGTGCCAGCAGCGTAGCTCGGGGCTCCTACAATGAGCAGTTCTTC.

This chain links TRBV20-1 with TRBJ2-3; D gene uncertain. Trimming removed 1 base at V and 7 bases at J, with 6 bases between. This CDR3 contains 11 residues. Germline V gives CDR1 DFQATT, CDR2 SNEGSKA (reference sequence). CDR3 bases: TGCAGTGCTAGAGTTATTAATACGCAGTATTTT. Amino acid sequence: CSARVINTQYF.

V and J are TRBV7-2 and TRBJ2-7, with D perhaps matching TRBD1 (6 bases). This CDR3 has 14 amino acids. V lost 5 bases, J lost 5 bases, and 16 bases lay in between. Germline V gene lookup returns CDR1 SGHTA and CDR2 FQGNSA. CDR3 in DNA: TGTGCCAGCAGCCCCATCTTGGGGGCCAACGAGCAGTACTTC. Encoded protein: CASSPILGANEQYF.

This sequence joins TRBV9 and TRBJ2-7, with TRBD1 matching over 7 bases. CDR3 length: 13 amino acids. Germline V lookup: CDR1 SGDLS, CDR2 YYNGEE. V shed 3 bases and J 6 bases; nucleotides not matched to a gene: 6. The CDR3 nucleotides read TGTGCCAGCAGCGCCACAGGGGATGGCGAGCAGTACTTC. Translated, it gives CASSATGDGEQYF.

The rearrangement uses TRBV18 and TRBJ1-1; a possible D gene is TRBD1 (5 bases). The CDR3 is 17 amino acids. The V end was cut by 2 bases, the J end by 2 bases, with 18 bases between. CDR1 is KGHSH, CDR2 LQKENI, per germline. The CDR3 sequence is CASSPTEGTGGNTEAFF. The CDR3 DNA reads TGTGCCAGCTCACCAACGGAGGGGACGGGGGGAAACACTGAAGCTTTCTTT.

This clone has a handful of counts. V usage is TRBV30 and J usage is TRBJ2-1, with 7 bases lining up with TRBD2. Germline assignment: CDR1 GTSNPN and CDR2 SVGIG (reference sequence). The CDR3 is 14 amino acids. With 0 bases clipped from V and 9 bases from J, the junction kept 8 bases outside the gene matches. The CDR3 DNA reads TGTGCCTGGAGTGTAGTCGCGGCGGGAGCTGAGCAGTTCTTC. Its translation: CAWSVVAAGAEQFF.

V gene TRBV11-3 combines with J gene TRBJ2-3; 8 positions agree with TRBD1. Germline trimming cut 5 bases from V and 5 bases from J; bases unmatched to any gene: 6. This CDR3 has 14 amino acids. Germline lookup yields CDR1 SGHNT and CDR2 YENEEA. CDR3 sequence reads: CASSPPDRGDTQYF. Here the CDR3 DNA reads TGTGCCAGCAGCCCGCCCGACAGGGGAGATACGCAGTATTTT.

The rearrangement links TRBV6-5 to TRBJ2-7, with 13 bases fitting TRBD2. The V gene's germline CDR1 is MNHEY and CDR2 SVGAGI. V gave up 3 bases and J gave up 5 bases; unmatched junction bases: 7. CDR3 length equals 16 residues. The CDR3 coding sequence is TGTGCCAGCAGTTATCGGACTAGCGGGAGAACGGACGAGCAGTACTTC. Its protein product is CASSYRTSGRTDEQYF.

CDR3 loop: CASSTPGQTNYEQYF. CDR3 DNA: TGTGCCAGCAGCACCCCGGGACAGACGAATTACGAGCAGTACTTC. The rearrangement joins TRBV5-4 to TRBJ2-7; 7 bases fit TRBD1. The junction had 11 bases not matched to a gene; V was cut back by 4 bases and J by 4 bases. This CDR3 region has 15 residues. The germline V gene encodes CDR1 SGHNT and CDR2 YYREEE (reference sequence).

The sample holds a few counts of this clone. The chain links TRBV2 to TRBJ1-1, with 10 bases aligning to TRBD1. Losses at the gene ends were 7 bases for V and 4 bases for J; bases not matched to a gene: 9. Germline V gives CDR1 SNHLY, CDR2 FYNNEI. The CDR3 covers 15 residues. Here the CDR3 reads CASTHPRTGGTEAFF. The CDR3 DNA is TGTGCCAGCACCCACCCCCGGACAGGGGGCACTGAAGCTTTCTTT.

V is TRBV2 and J is TRBJ2-3; TRBD2 might be the D (6 bases). Trimming shortened V by 7 bases and J by 0 bases, and 11 bases separated the two germline ends. The length of the CDR3 is 14 residues. Germline loops: CDR1 SNHLY, CDR2 FYNNEI. The CDR3 DNA follows: TGTGCCAGCATGCTAGCGACTAGCACAGATACGCAGTATTTT. Amino acids: CASMLATSTDTQYF.

The chain links TRBV7-2 to TRBJ1-1; D call uncertain. CDR1 and CDR2 (germline): SGHTA, FQGNSA. The germline V and J ends were trimmed by 1 base and 8 bases, with 11 bases remaining between them. The CDR3 runs to 13 residues. CDR3 DNA: TGTGCCAGCAGCTTAGGTTCACCGACCGAAGCTTTCTTT. Translation gives CASSLGSPTEAFF.

J is TRBJ2-7 and V is TRBV18, with 8 bases that match TRBD2. With 3 bases clipped from V and 6 bases from J, the junction kept 4 bases outside the gene matches. The CDR3 is 13 residues long. CDR1 KGHSH and CDR2 LQKENI come from the germline V gene. The CDR3 loop reads CASSPPGGREQYF. The CDR3 DNA sequence: TGTGCCAGCTCACCTCCGGGGGGGCGCGAGCAGTACTTC.

This chain connects TRBV6-1 to TRBJ2-2, with 7 bases that match TRBD2. This CDR3 comprises 15 residues. CDR1 and CDR2 from the germline V gene are MNHNS and SASEGT. Trimming removed 4 bases from V and 4 bases from J; junction bases left unmatched: 6. CDR3 protein: CASSVISGTTGELFF. CDR3 bases: TGTGCCAGCAGTGTAATAAGCGGGACCACCGGGGAGCTGTTTTTT.

This chain joins TRBV4-3 and TRBJ2-7; D not resolved. Germline V gene sequence: CDR1 LGHNA, CDR2 YSLEER. This CDR3 comprises 14 residues. Trimming pared 1 base from V and 3 bases from J, leaving 10 bases between. The CDR3 region has the DNA TGCGCCAGCAGCCAAGGAGACCATGACTACGAGCAGTACTTC. It is translated as CASSQGDHDYEQYF.

This chain uses TRBV2 with TRBJ1-5, with 9 bases identical to TRBD1. J gave up 5 bases and V 1 base, and 6 bases lay outside the gene matches. Per the germline V gene, CDR1 is SNHLY and CDR2 is FYNNEI. The CDR3 has 16 amino acids. Written as DNA, the CDR3 is TGTGCCAGCAGTGAAGGGAGAGGGGACAGGGATCAGCCCCAGCATTTT. It codes for CASSEGRGDRDQPQHF.

The chain uses TRBV5-6 and TRBJ2-1, with 7 bases aligning to TRBD2. V dropped 7 bases and J dropped 3; count of bases not matched to a gene: 13. Germline V lookup: CDR1 SGHDT, CDR2 YYEEEE. The CDR3 runs 16 residues. CDR3 residues: CASLPGWWEGYNEQFF. CDR3 DNA: TGTGCCAGCCTCCCGGGGTGGTGGGAGGGCTACAATGAGCAGTTCTTC.

The rearrangement uses TRBV5-5 and TRBJ1-2; no reliable D call. The V end lost 4 bases, the J end lost 3 bases, and 16 bases lay between the germline ends. The CDR3 runs to 15 residues. The V gene's germline CDR1 is SGHKS and CDR2 YYEKEE (reference sequence). The CDR3 spells CASSLSNARDYGYTF. CDR3 nucleotides: TGTGCCAGCAGCCTGTCCAACGCCCGGGACTATGGCTACACCTTC.

This rearrangement joins TRBV19 to TRBJ2-6; D ambiguous. Germline assignment: CDR1 LNHDA and CDR2 SQIVND (reference sequence). This CDR3 has 14 amino acids. The germline V and J ends were trimmed by 8 bases and 0 bases, with 8 bases remaining between them. CDR3: CASDSLSGANVLTF. The CDR3 DNA is TGTGCCAGTGATTCCCTCTCTGGGGCCAACGTCCTGACTTTC.

The DNA for the CDR3 is TGTGCCAGCTCACTGCTTAGCGGGAGTGGAGATACGCAGTATTTT. Translation gives CASSLLSGSGDTQYF. V usage is TRBV18 and J usage is TRBJ2-3, with 9 nucleotides matching TRBD2. With 4 bases clipped from V and 5 bases from J, the junction kept 7 bases outside the gene matches. The CDR3 is made up of 15 amino acids. CDR1 is KGHSH, CDR2 LQKENI, per germline.

This clone was recorded a few times. The genes are TRBV16 and TRBJ1-1; 8 nucleotides align to TRBD1. Looked up from germline, CDR1 is KGHSY and CDR2 is FQNENV. J gave up 7 bases and V 6 bases, and 13 bases lay outside the gene matches. The CDR3 has 15 amino acids. The CDR3, as DNA: TGTGCCAGCAGTTCAAAGGGACAGGAGGGGGGTGAAGCTTTCTTT. Translation: CASSSKGQEGGEAFF. Together with reference TRBV16 and TRBJ1-1, the CDR3 gives the full variable domain: GEEVAQTPKHLVRGEGQKAKLYCAPIKGHSYVFWYQQVLKNEFKFLISFQNENVFDETGMPKERFSAKCLPNSPCSLEIQATKLEDSAVYFCASSSKGQEGGEAFFGQGTRLTVV.

This rearrangement joins TRBV5-6 to TRBJ2-7; D gene uncertain. Germline V gives CDR1 SGHDT, CDR2 YYEEEE. This CDR3 region has 11 residues. With 3 bases removed from V and 4 bases from J, the gap between germline ends came to 5 bases. CDR3 protein: CASSYIYEQYF. The CDR3 DNA follows: TGTGCCAGCAGCTACATATACGAGCAGTACTTC.

V and J are TRBV7-8 and TRBJ2-1; D is perhaps TRBD1 (6 bases). The V end lost 1 base, the J end lost 4 bases, and 11 bases lay between the germline ends. This CDR3 spans 15 amino acids. CDR1 and CDR2 (germline): SGHVS, FQNEAQ. CDR3 residues: CASSLDRASYNEQFF. In DNA, the CDR3 is TGTGCCAGCAGCTTAGACAGGGCATCATACAATGAGCAGTTCTTC.